This entry describes one T cell receptor (beta chain). This CDR3 has 14 residues. Per the germline V gene, CDR1 is DFQATT and CDR2 is SNEGSKA (reference sequence). Trimming took 3 bases from V and 5 from J; bases not matched to a gene: 6. MiXCR was run by TCRdb on the RT-PCR reads, yielding one entry per CDR3 protein. The data contain 550,000 to 750,000 distinct CDR3 sequences, 12% to 15% of them seen just once; the ten biggest clones take up 3% to 4.5%. The sequenced sample consisted of memory CD4+ T cells from blood. This TCR was recovered from a female donor in good health, serving as a healthy control. V and J are TRBV20-1 and TRBJ2-7; TRBD2 matches 11 bases. CDR3 nucleotide sequence: TGCAGTGCTAGCCACACTAGCGGGAGCCACGAGCAGTACTTC. Translation gives CSASHTSGSHEQYF.